What follows is one T cell receptor (beta chain) and its context. No antigen is known for it. Assay: immunoSEQ multiplex PCR; the TCRdb copy retains only in-frame clones and omits some. The table includes 60,000 to 100,000 clones, around 85% detected once. Per the germline V gene, CDR1 is SGHRS and CDR2 is YFSETQ. This CDR3 comprises 14 residues. V lost 4 bases and J lost 4; bases outside the gene matches: 3. This entry belongs to a study of a mutant IDH1 vaccine in newly diagnosed glioma. Looking at the study overall: The first vaccination came 4-6 weeks after radiotherapy alone, or with temozolomide cycles.

Indicated time point: week 23, last vaccination. Every vaccination contained 300 ug of the mutant IDH1 20-mer peptide and was paired with topical imiquimod. Donors' newly diagnosed IDH1-mutant WHO grade 3 or 4 astrocytomas lacked nuclear ATRX. The TCR was taken from a woman between 50 and 59 years old with glioma. Sequenced material: PBMCs, taken from a glioma patient whose treatment included an IDH1 peptide vaccine. The chain employs TRBV5-1 and TRBJ2-3, with TRBD1 identical over 10 bases. This CDR3 is CASSAGTGADTQYF. The CDR3 DNA sequence: TGCGCCAGCAGCGCCGGGACAGGGGCAGATACGCAGTATTTT.